The 25 T cell receptor beta chains listed next were all sequenced from one sample in a study of T cell repertoires in cytomegalovirus infection. TCRdb reanalysed the reads using MiXCR and keeps one entry per CDR3 protein. The sample records tens of thousands of distinct CDR3 sequences, about 30% being singletons. No antigen is known for these receptors. Sequenced sample: PBMCs, sequenced either directly or after in vitro stimulation (not recorded which). All receptors derive from a human donor in good health (CMV status not recorded). Some clones in this sample may be carry-over from other donors' samples.

This chain connects TRBV20-1 to TRBJ1-5, with 8 bases aligning to TRBD1. CDR1 and CDR2 from the germline V gene are DFQATT and SNEGSKA (reference sequence). V was pared by 5 bases and J by 6 bases, with 9 bases of the junction left unmatched. The CDR3 covers 14 residues. Here the CDR3 DNA reads TGCAGTGCTGTTGACAGGGGATATGCTCAGCCCCAGCATTTT. It encodes CSAVDRGYAQPQHF.

In this sample, this clonotype turned up many times. The chain links TRBV7-2 to TRBJ1-6; D uncertain. V lost 3 bases and J lost 5, with 11 bases in between. Germline lookup yields CDR1 SGHTA and CDR2 FQGNSA. The CDR3 consists of 15 residues. The CDR3: CASSFRADNNSPLHF. As DNA, the CDR3 is TGTGCCAGCAGCTTCCGGGCCGATAATAATTCACCCCTCCACTTT.

This clonotype occurred once. The chain couples TRBV28 to TRBJ2-1; possibly TRBD2 for D (7 bases). The germline CDR1 and CDR2 sequences are MDHEN and SYDVKM. The length of the CDR3 is 13 residues. V was cut by 4 bases and J by 12 bases, with 16 bases left in between. This CDR3 is CASSYSGGRGQFF. The CDR3 DNA follows: TGTGCCAGCAGTTATTCCGGGGGGCGAGGGCAGTTCTTC. Supplemented by reference TRBV28 and TRBJ2-1, the full variable domain reads DVKVTQSSRYLVKRTGEKVFLECVQDMDHENMFWYRQDPGLGLRLIYFSYDVKMKEKGDIPEGYSVSREKKERFSLILESASTNQTSMYLCASSYSGGRGQFFGPGTRLTVL.

The V gene is TRBV19, the J gene TRBJ2-7; D unclear. The CDR3 totals 13 residues. V was shortened by 4 bases and J by 2 bases, with 9 bases between the two germline ends. Germline V gene data show CDR1 as LNHDA and CDR2 as SQIVND (reference sequence). The CDR3 region is CASSRAYAYEQYF. The CDR3 DNA sequence: TGTGCCAGTAGTAGGGCCTACGCCTACGAGCAGTACTTC.

The chain uses TRBV7-2 and TRBJ2-1; a possible D gene is TRBD2 (6 bases). V lost 1 base to trimming and J lost 2 bases, with 9 bases between them. The CDR3 sequence is 15 residues long. Germline assignment: CDR1 SGHTA and CDR2 FQGNSA. The chain's CDR3 is CASSLGGVTYNEQFF. CDR3 DNA sequence: TGTGCCAGCAGCTTAGGGGGGGTTACCTACAATGAGCAGTTCTTC.

J is TRBJ1-1 and V is TRBV29-1; D is possibly TRBD1 (5 bases). The CDR3 covers 11 residues. V lost 7 bases, J lost 4 bases, and 10 bases lay in between. In germline, CDR1 is SQVTM, CDR2 ANQGSEA. The CDR3 region is CSGVGVTEAFF. The CDR3 DNA is TGCAGCGGTGTGGGGGTCACTGAAGCTTTCTTT. Looking up the rest from reference TRBV29-1 and TRBJ1-1 gives the full variable domain: SAVISQKPSRDICQRGTSLTIQCQVDSQVTMMFWYRQQPGQSLTLIATANQGSEATYESGFVIDKFPISRPNLTFSTLTVSNMSPEDSSIYLCSGVGVTEAFFGQGTRLTVV.

This clonotype was counted ten times or more. The chain has TRBV7-2 and TRBJ1-4; the match to TRBD1 covers 7 bases. V trimming: 1 base; J trimming: 7 bases; junction bases outside the gene matches: 6. The V gene's germline CDR1 is SGHTA and CDR2 FQGNSA. The CDR3 has 15 residues. The CDR3 reads CASSLVGDRGEKLFF. The CDR3, as DNA: TGTGCCAGCAGCTTAGTCGGGGACAGAGGTGAAAAACTGTTTTTT. The full variable domain, its missing parts supplied by reference TRBV7-2 and TRBJ1-4, is GAGVSQSPSNKVTEKGKDVELRCDPISGHTALYWYRQSLGQGLEFLIYFQGNSAPDKSGLPSDRFSAERTGGSVSTLTIQRTQQEDSAVYLCASSLVGDRGEKLFFGSGTQLSVL.

This clonotype was detected many times. The chain recombines TRBV6-5 with TRBJ2-1; D is possibly TRBD2 (5 bases). Germline V CDR1 and CDR2: MNHEY, SVGAGI. The CDR3 totals 18 residues. The V gene lost 0 bases and the J gene lost 5 bases, with 20 bases spanning the gap. Here the CDR3 reads CASSYSILGVFGHNEQFF. In nucleotides, the CDR3 is TGTGCCAGCAGTTACTCAATCCTCGGGGTGTTCGGGCACAATGAGCAGTTCTTC.

The rearrangement uses TRBV2 and TRBJ2-5; no definite D call. CDR3 length equals 14 residues. The germline V and J ends were trimmed by 6 bases and 2 bases, with 13 bases remaining between them. Germline V gives CDR1 SNHLY, CDR2 FYNNEI. The CDR3 spells CASRLTEVQETQYF. The CDR3, as DNA: TGTGCCAGCAGACTGACCGAGGTACAAGAGACCCAGTACTTC.

This clonotype was counted at least ten times. The chain employs TRBV7-8 and TRBJ2-2; possibly TRBD2 for D (6 bases). CDR1 and CDR2 (germline): SGHVS, FQNEAQ. The CDR3 is 15 amino acids. V lost 6 bases, J lost 4 bases, and 15 bases lay in between. CDR3 in amino acids: CASSSGGRGTGELFF. CDR3 bases: TGTGCCAGCAGTTCCGGGGGTCGGGGCACCGGGGAGCTGTTTTTT.

The chain carries TRBV5-6 and TRBJ1-2; D not certain. Per germline, CDR1 SGHDT and CDR2 YYEEEE. Trimming pared 3 bases from V and 8 bases from J, leaving 11 bases between. This CDR3 is 12 amino acids long. The CDR3 region is CASSWGVGGYTF. The CDR3 DNA sequence: TGTGCCAGCAGCTGGGGAGTCGGCGGCTACACCTTC.

This chain links TRBV7-4 with TRBJ2-2; the match to TRBD1 covers 8 bases. Germline V gene sequence: CDR1 SGHVT, CDR2 SQSDAQ. The trim removed 8 bases at V and 1 base at J, leaving 0 bases unmatched. This CDR3 contains 13 residues. Here the CDR3 reads CASDRGNTGELFF. CDR3 bases: TGTGCCAGCGACAGGGGGAACACCGGGGAGCTGTTTTTT.

This clonotype was counted only a few times. This chain joins TRBV20-1 and TRBJ2-5; 7 bases align to TRBD1. V was pared by 0 bases and J by 3 bases, with 7 bases of the junction left unmatched. The germline V gene has CDR1 DFQATT and CDR2 SNEGSKA (reference sequence). The CDR3 has 15 amino acids. The CDR3 nucleotides are TGCAGTGCTAGAGACGGGAAAGGGGGCGAAGAGACCCAGTACTTC. This gives the protein CSARDGKGGEETQYF.

The rearrangement uses TRBV7-2 and TRBJ2-2, with D unclear. Trimming pared 5 bases from V and 1 base from J, leaving 14 bases between. Germline lookup yields CDR1 SGHTA and CDR2 FQGNSA. The CDR3 sequence is 16 residues long. This CDR3 reads CASSRSSVKNTGELFF. CDR3 sequence (DNA): TGTGCCAGCAGCCGCAGCTCAGTCAAGAACACCGGGGAGCTGTTTTTT.

V and J are TRBV7-2 and TRBJ1-1; D is undetermined. Germline V gene data show CDR1 as SGHTA and CDR2 as FQGNSA. CDR3 length: 15 residues. Trimming took off 1 base at V and 6 bases at J, with 15 bases between the two ends. DNA for the CDR3: TGTGCCAGCAGCTTAGAAGCTGGCAGTTTGGCTGAAGCTTTCTTT. Its protein is CASSLEAGSLAEAFF.

This clonotype has ten or more counts. The V and J genes are TRBV6-6 and TRBJ2-2; D perhaps matches TRBD2 (6 bases). The germline V gene has CDR1 MNHNY and CDR2 SVGAGI (reference sequence). The CDR3 is made up of 14 amino acids. Trimming shortened V by 0 bases and J by 7 bases, and 9 bases separated the two germline ends. This CDR3 reads CASSYSLGGGELFF. CDR3 nucleotide sequence: TGTGCCAGCAGTTACTCCTTGGGGGGCGGGGAGCTGTTTTTT.

This chain joins TRBV27 and TRBJ2-3; no firm D call. Germline V lookup: CDR1 MNHEY, CDR2 SMNVEV (reference sequence). Trimming took off 3 bases at V and 5 bases at J, with 12 bases between the two ends. The CDR3 runs 14 residues. The CDR3 protein is CASSFGYSRDTQYF. DNA of the CDR3: TGTGCCAGCAGTTTTGGATACTCTAGAGATACGCAGTATTTT.

In this sample, this clonotype turned up a few times. The chain employs TRBV7-9 and TRBJ2-1; 8 bases map to TRBD1. From germline, CDR1 is SEHNR and CDR2 FQNEAQ (reference sequence). The V segment lost 3 bases and the J segment 10 bases; nucleotides outside the gene matches: 11. The CDR3 totals 15 residues. The CDR3 coding sequence is TGTGCCAGCAGCTTGCCTGGGACAGGTTCGAGAGAGCAGTTCTTC. This gives the protein CASSLPGTGSREQFF.

This clonotype was seen repeatedly, ten times or more. CDR3 sequence: CASSPWWSPETQYF. In DNA, the CDR3 is TGTGCCAGCAGCCCTTGGTGGAGTCCCGAGACCCAGTACTTC. The rearrangement uses TRBV7-2 and TRBJ2-5, with D hard to call. Germline assignment: CDR1 SGHTA and CDR2 FQGNSA. The V and J ends lost 5 bases and 5 bases respectively, with 15 bases between them. CDR3 size: 14 residues.

V and J are TRBV12-3 or TRBV12-4 and TRBJ1-1; TRBD1 is a possible D gene (5 bases). Trimming cost V 10 bases and J 5 bases, with 29 bases left between them. The CDR3 extends over 17 amino acids. The CDR3: CATSRPSQAQRGTEAFF. CDR3 sequence (DNA): TGTGCCACCTCAAGACCATCACAGGCCCAACGTGGGACTGAAGCTTTCTTT.

The V and J genes are TRBV6-6 and TRBJ2-7; D uncertain. The germline V gene encodes CDR1 MNHNY and CDR2 SVGAGI (reference sequence). Trimming cost V 0 bases and J 3 bases, with 6 bases left between them. The CDR3 consists of 13 residues. CDR3 DNA sequence: TGTGCCAGCAGTTACTCGATTGGCTACGAGCAGTACTTC. Protein sequence: CASSYSIGYEQYF.

Worth noting for this clonotype: Given a much more abundant clone one base away, this may be a read error. The CDR3 DNA reads as TGTGCCAGTAGTTTCAGCGCTCGGGGCACTGAAGCTTTCTTT. It is translated as CASSFSARGTEAFF. The V and J genes are TRBV19 and TRBJ1-1; D gene ambiguous. V lost 5 bases, J lost 4 bases, and 14 bases lay in between. This CDR3 is built from 14 residues. Germline V CDR1 and CDR2: LNHDA, SQIVND (reference sequence). The complete variable domain, with remaining parts taken from reference TRBV19 and TRBJ1-1, reads DGGITQSPKYLFRKEGQNVTLSCEQNLNHDAMYWYRQDPGQGLRLIYYSQIVNDFQKGDIAEGYSVSREKKESFPLTVTSAQKNPTAFYLCASSFSARGTEAFFGQGTRLTVV.

This chain uses TRBV7-9 with TRBJ2-1; D remains ambiguous. V lost 4 bases and J 9 bases, leaving 16 bases between the germline ends. Germline V CDR1 and CDR2: SEHNR, FQNEAQ (reference sequence). This CDR3 is 14 amino acids long. The CDR3 region is CASSSRYEESEQFF. The CDR3 DNA reads as TGTGCCAGCAGCTCTAGGTACGAAGAGAGTGAGCAGTTCTTC.

This clonotype occurred a few times. The chain combines TRBV11-2 with TRBJ2-7; 8 positions agree with TRBD2. The CDR3 has 15 amino acids. Germline lookup yields CDR1 SGHAT and CDR2 FQNNGV. Unmatched junction bases numbered 9, after V lost 5 bases and J lost 3 bases. CDR3 nucleotides: TGTGCCAGCAGCCCAAGCAGCGGGAGAAGCTACGAGCAGTACTTC. It is translated as CASSPSSGRSYEQYF.

The chain has TRBV6-6 and TRBJ2-3; D call uncertain. V shed 3 bases and J shed 9 bases, with 16 bases lying between them. The CDR3 is 14 residues long. Germline V lookup: CDR1 MNHNY, CDR2 SVGAGI (reference sequence). The DNA of the CDR3 is TGTGCCAGCAGTTATTCCGGGCCCGACGGGACGCAGTATTTT. It specifies CASSYSGPDGTQYF.